Below, 8 T cell receptor beta chains from the same sample are listed, as sequenced in a study of blood T cell repertoires in COVID-19. Sequencing used immunoSEQ multiplex PCR; TCRdb keeps in-frame clones, though not all of them. The data contain 120,000 or so clones, 84% of them singletons. Sequencing was performed on PBMCs or T cells enriched from blood (not recorded which). These receptors were collected from a woman younger than 45 who had recovered from COVID-19.

This chain uses TRBV7-2 with TRBJ1-1; D is ambiguous. The ends were cut back, 6 bases at V and 0 bases at J, with 8 bases in the middle. The CDR3 spans 13 residues. Germline V gives CDR1 SGHTA, CDR2 FQGNSA. The CDR3 loop reads CASSPYLNTEAFF. Here the CDR3 DNA reads TGTGCCAGCAGTCCCTACTTGAACACTGAAGCTTTCTTT.

The genes are TRBV19 and TRBJ2-3; D is ambiguous. This CDR3 spans 14 amino acids. The germline gives CDR1 LNHDA, CDR2 SQIVND (reference sequence). With 7 bases removed from V and 4 bases from J, the gap between germline ends came to 15 bases. The CDR3: CASTTSFGADTQYF. The CDR3 nucleotides read TGTGCCAGTACCACATCGTTTGGTGCAGATACGCAGTATTTT.

The chain has TRBV27 and TRBJ2-3; tentative D call: TRBD1 (6 bases). This CDR3 spans 18 amino acids. Trimming pared 4 bases from V and 1 base from J, leaving 21 bases between. The V gene's germline CDR1 is MNHEY and CDR2 SMNVEV (reference sequence). The CDR3 DNA reads as TGTGCCAGCAGTTACCTATCGGGACACCGGGCTGGCACAGATACGCAGTATTTT. Protein product: CASSYLSGHRAGTDTQYF.

A few counts support this clone. The gene calls are TRBV4-2 and TRBJ2-2; TRBD2 agrees at 8 bases. The V gene's germline CDR1 is LGHNA and CDR2 YNFKEQ. J lost 7 bases, V lost 3 bases, and 4 bases had no gene match. The CDR3 has 14 amino acids. CDR3 loop: CASSQGLEGGELFF. DNA for the CDR3: TGTGCCAGCAGCCAGGGACTAGAAGGCGGGGAGCTGTTTTTT.

The gene calls are TRBV28 and TRBJ2-7; 10 bases match TRBD2. The V segment lost 6 bases and the J segment 0 bases; nucleotides outside the gene matches: 5. Per the germline V gene, CDR1 is MDHEN and CDR2 is SYDVKM. CDR3 length: 15 amino acids. CDR3 residues: CASSQSGRASYEQYF. CDR3 nucleotide sequence: TGTGCCAGCAGCCAGAGCGGGAGGGCCTCCTACGAGCAGTACTTC.

The DNA for the CDR3 is TGTGCCAGCAGCGTAGGGACTAGCGGGAGGAATGAGCAGTTCTTC. Translating gives CASSVGTSGRNEQFF. The chain couples TRBV9 to TRBJ2-1, with 14 bases fitting TRBD2. This CDR3 comprises 15 residues. Unmatched junction bases numbered 0, after V lost 0 bases and J lost 7 bases. Germline V gene sequence: CDR1 SGDLS, CDR2 YYNGEE.

The chain links TRBV2 to TRBJ2-7; D call uncertain. Trimming took off 5 bases at V and 2 bases at J, with 13 bases between the two ends. This CDR3 has 14 amino acids. Per the germline V gene, CDR1 is SNHLY and CDR2 is FYNNEI. The CDR3 sequence is CASSLFERAYEQYF. CDR3 DNA: TGTGCCAGCAGTTTGTTCGAGAGAGCCTACGAGCAGTACTTC. The full variable domain, in which reference TRBV2 and TRBJ2-7 provide the parts outside the CDR3, is EPEVTQTPSHQVTQMGQEVILRCVPISNHLYFYWYRQILGQKVEFLVSFYNNEISEKSEIFDDQFSVERPDGSNFTLKIRSTKLEDSAMYFCASSLFERAYEQYFGPGTRLTVT.

This clone showed up just once. This chain links TRBV7-9 with TRBJ2-1; maybe TRBD2 (6 bases). The germline V gene has CDR1 SEHNR and CDR2 FQNEAQ (reference sequence). Trimming took off 6 bases at V and 4 bases at J, with 22 bases between the two ends. The CDR3 length is 17 residues. In DNA, the CDR3 is TGTGCCAGCAGAAAGGAGGGCGGGGTGGGCTCATACAATGAGCAGTTCTTC. This codes for CASRKEGGVGSYNEQFF.